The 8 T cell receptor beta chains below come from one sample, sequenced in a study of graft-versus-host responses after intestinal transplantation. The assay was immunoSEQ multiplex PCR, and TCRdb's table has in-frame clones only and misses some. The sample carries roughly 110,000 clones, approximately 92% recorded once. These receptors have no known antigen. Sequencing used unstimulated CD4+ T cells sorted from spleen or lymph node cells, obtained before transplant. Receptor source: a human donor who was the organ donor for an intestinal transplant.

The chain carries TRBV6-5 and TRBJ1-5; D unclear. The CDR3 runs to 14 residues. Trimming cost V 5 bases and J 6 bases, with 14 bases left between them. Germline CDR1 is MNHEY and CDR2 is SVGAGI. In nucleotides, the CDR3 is TGTGCCAGCAGTAGGACCCGGGCGGGTCAGCCCCAGCATTTT. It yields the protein CASSRTRAGQPQHF.

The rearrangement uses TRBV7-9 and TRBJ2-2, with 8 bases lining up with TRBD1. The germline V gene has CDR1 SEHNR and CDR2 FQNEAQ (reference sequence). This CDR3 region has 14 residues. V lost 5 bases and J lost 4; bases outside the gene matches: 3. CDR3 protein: CASSPTGVTGELFF. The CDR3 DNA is TGTGCCAGCAGCCCGACAGGGGTCACCGGGGAGCTGTTTTTT.

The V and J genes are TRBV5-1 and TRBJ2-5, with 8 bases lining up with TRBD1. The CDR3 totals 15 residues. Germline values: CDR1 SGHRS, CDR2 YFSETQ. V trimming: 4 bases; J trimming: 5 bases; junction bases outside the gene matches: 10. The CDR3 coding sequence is TGCGCCAGCAGCGCCGAGCAGGGGGCGTTGGAGACCCAGTACTTC. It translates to CASSAEQGALETQYF.

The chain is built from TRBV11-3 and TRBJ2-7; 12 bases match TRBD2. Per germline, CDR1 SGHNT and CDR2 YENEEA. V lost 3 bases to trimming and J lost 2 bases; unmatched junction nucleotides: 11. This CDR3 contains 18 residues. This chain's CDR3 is CASSLALAGGPTTYEQYF. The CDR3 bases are TGTGCCAGCAGCTTGGCGCTAGCGGGAGGGCCTACTACCTACGAGCAGTACTTC.

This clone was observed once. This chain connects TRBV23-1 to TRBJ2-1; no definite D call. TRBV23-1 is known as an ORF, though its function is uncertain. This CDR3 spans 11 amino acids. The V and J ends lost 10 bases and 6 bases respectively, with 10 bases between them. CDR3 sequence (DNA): TGCGCCACCAGAGTGCCCAATGAGCAGTTCTTC. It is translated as CATRVPNEQFF.

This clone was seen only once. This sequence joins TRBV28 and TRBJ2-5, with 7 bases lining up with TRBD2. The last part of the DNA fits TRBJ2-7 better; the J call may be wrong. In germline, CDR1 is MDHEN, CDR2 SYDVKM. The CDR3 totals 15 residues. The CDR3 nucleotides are TGTGCCAGCAGGGTCCTGGCGGGAGTTTTGTACGAGCAGTACTTC. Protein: CASRVLAGVLYEQYF.

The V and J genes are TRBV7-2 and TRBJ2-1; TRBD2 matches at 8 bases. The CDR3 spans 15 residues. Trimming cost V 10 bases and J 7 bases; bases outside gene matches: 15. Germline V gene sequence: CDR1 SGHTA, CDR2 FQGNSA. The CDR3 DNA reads TGTGCCACCGGACGTGCGGGGACTAGTCTGAATGAGCAGTTCTTC. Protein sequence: CATGRAGTSLNEQFF.

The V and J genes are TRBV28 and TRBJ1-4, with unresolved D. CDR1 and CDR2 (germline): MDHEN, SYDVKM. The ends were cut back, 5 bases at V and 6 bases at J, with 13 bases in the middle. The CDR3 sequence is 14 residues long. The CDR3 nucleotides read TGTGCCAGCAGTCCGGCCCAGACTTATGAAAAACTGTTTTTT. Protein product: CASSPAQTYEKLFF. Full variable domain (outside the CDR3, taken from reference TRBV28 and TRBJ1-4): DVKVTQSSRYLVKRTGEKVFLECVQDMDHENMFWYRQDPGLGLRLIYFSYDVKMKEKGDIPEGYSVSREKKERFSLILESASTNQTSMYLCASSPAQTYEKLFFGSGTQLSVL.